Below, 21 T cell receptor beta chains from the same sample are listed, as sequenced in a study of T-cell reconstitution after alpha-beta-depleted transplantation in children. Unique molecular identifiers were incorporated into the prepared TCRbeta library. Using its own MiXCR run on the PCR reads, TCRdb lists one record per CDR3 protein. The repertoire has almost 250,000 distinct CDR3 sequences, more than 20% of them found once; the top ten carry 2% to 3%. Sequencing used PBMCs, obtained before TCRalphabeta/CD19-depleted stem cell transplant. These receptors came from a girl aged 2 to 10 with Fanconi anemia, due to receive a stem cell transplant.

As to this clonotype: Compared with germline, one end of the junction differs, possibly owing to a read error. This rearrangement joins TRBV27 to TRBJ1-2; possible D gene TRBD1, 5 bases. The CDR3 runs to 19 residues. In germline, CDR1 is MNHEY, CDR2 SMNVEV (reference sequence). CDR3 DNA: TGCACCAGCAGACCAATTCCCTTTCTGCGACAGCTAGTATACTATGGCTACACCTTC. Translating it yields CTSRPIPFLRQLVYYGYTF.

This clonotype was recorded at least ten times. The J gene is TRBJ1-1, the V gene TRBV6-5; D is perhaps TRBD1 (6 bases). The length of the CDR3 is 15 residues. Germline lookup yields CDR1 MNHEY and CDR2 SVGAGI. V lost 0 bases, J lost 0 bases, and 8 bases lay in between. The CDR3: CASSYSGHMNTEAFF. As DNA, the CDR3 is TGTGCCAGCAGTTACTCGGGACACATGAACACTGAAGCTTTCTTT.

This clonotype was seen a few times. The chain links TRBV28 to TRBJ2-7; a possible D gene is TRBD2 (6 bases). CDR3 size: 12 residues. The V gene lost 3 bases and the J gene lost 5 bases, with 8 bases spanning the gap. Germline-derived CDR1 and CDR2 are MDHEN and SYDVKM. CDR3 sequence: CASSLAGHEQYF. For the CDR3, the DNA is TGTGCCAGCAGTTTGGCGGGACACGAGCAGTACTTC.

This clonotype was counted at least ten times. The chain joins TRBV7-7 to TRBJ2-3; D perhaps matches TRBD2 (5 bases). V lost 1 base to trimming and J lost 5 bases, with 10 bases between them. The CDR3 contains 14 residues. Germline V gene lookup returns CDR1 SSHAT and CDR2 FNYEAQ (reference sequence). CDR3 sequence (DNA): TGTGCCAGCAGCTTAGGTGCCGAGGGAGATACGCAGTATTTT. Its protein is CASSLGAEGDTQYF.

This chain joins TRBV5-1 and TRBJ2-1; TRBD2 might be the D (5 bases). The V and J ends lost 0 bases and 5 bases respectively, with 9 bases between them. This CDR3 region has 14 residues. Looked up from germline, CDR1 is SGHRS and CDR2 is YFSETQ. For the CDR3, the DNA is TGCGCCAGCAGCTTGGCCACTAGTAACAATGAGCAGTTCTTC. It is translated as CASSLATSNNEQFF.

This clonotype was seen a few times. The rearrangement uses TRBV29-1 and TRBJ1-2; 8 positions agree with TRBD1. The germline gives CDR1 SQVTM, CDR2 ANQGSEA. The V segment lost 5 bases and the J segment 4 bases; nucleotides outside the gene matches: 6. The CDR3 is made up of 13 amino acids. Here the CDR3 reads CSVSRDRGYGYTF. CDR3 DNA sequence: TGCAGCGTTTCCAGAGACAGGGGCTATGGCTACACCTTC. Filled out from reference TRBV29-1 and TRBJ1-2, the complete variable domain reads SAVISQKPSRDICQRGTSLTIQCQVDSQVTMMFWYRQQPGQSLTLIATANQGSEATYESGFVIDKFPISRPNLTFSTLTVSNMSPEDSSIYLCSVSRDRGYGYTFGSGTRLTVV.

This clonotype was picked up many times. The CDR3 nucleotides are TGTGCCTGCAACAACTATGGCTACACCTTC. Translated, it gives CACNNYGYTF. The chain employs TRBV30 and TRBJ1-2; D gene uncertain. The CDR3 is 10 amino acids. The V end was cut by 6 bases, the J end by 2 bases, with 4 bases between. Germline CDR1 reads GTSNPN; CDR2 reads SVGIG (reference sequence).

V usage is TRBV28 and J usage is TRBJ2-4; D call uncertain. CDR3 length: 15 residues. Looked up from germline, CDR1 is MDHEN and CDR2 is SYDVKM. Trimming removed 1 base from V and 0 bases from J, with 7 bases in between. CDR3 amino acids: CASSLYGEAKNIQYF. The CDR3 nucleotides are TGTGCCAGCAGTTTATATGGGGAAGCCAAAAACATTCAGTACTTC. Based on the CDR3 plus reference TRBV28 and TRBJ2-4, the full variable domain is DVKVTQSSRYLVKRTGEKVFLECVQDMDHENMFWYRQDPGLGLRLIYFSYDVKMKEKGDIPEGYSVSREKKERFSLILESASTNQTSMYLCASSLYGEAKNIQYFGAGTRLSVL.

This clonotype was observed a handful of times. The CDR3 DNA follows: TGTGCCAGCAGCTTAGGACTAGCGGGGGACATTCAAGACACTAGCACAGATACGCAGTATTTT. This translates into CASSLGLAGDIQDTSTDTQYF. The gene calls are TRBV11-2 and TRBJ2-3; TRBD2 aligns across 12 bases. The germline V gene has CDR1 SGHAT and CDR2 FQNNGV. CDR3 length: 21 amino acids. With 1 base clipped from V and 0 bases from J, the junction kept 14 bases outside the gene matches. Supplemented by reference TRBV11-2 and TRBJ2-3, the full variable domain reads EAGVAQSPRYKIIEKRQSVAFWCNPISGHATLYWYQQILGQGPKLLIQFQNNGVVDDSQLPKDRFSAERLKGVDSTLKIQPAKLEDSAVYLCASSLGLAGDIQDTSTDTQYFGPGTRLTVL.

The CDR3 sequence: CASSVAQGETYEQYF. For the CDR3, the DNA is TGTGCCAGCAGCGTAGCACAGGGGGAAACCTACGAGCAGTACTTC. The chain employs TRBV9 and TRBJ2-7; TRBD1 aligns across 8 bases. The ends lost 0 bases at V and 2 bases at J; junction bases unmatched: 4. CDR3 length equals 15 residues. CDR1 and CDR2 from the germline V gene are SGDLS and YYNGEE.

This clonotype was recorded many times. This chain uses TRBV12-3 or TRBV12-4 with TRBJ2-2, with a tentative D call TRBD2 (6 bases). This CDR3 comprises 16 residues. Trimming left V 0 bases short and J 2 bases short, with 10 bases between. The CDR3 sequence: CASSLASGTNTGELFF. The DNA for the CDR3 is TGTGCCAGCAGTTTAGCCTCCGGGACTAACACCGGGGAGCTGTTTTTT.

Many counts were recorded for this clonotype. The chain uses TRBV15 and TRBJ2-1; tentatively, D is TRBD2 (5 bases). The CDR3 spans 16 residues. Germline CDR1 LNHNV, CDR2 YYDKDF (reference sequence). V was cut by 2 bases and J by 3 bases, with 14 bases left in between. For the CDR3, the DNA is TGTGCCACCAGCAGAAGAGGGCTTGGTGACTACAATGAGCAGTTCTTC. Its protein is CATSRRGLGDYNEQFF.

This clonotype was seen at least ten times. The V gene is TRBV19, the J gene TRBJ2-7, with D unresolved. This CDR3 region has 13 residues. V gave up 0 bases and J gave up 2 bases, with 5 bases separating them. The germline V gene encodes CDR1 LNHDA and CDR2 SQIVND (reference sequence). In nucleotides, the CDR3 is TGTGCCAGTAGTATAGACCGGACCTACGAGCAGTACTTC. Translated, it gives CASSIDRTYEQYF.

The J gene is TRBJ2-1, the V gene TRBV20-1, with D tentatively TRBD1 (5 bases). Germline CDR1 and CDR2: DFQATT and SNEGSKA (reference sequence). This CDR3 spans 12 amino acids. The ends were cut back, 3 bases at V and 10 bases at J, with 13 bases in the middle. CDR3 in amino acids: CSARGRSREQFF. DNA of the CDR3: TGCAGTGCTAGGGGGCGGTCAAGGGAGCAGTTCTTC.

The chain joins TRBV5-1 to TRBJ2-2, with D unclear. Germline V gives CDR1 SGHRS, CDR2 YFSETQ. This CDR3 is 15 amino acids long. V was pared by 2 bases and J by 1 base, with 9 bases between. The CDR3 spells CASSLPGQNTGELFF. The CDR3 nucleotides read TGCGCCAGCAGCTTACCGGGCCAGAACACCGGGGAGCTGTTTTTT.

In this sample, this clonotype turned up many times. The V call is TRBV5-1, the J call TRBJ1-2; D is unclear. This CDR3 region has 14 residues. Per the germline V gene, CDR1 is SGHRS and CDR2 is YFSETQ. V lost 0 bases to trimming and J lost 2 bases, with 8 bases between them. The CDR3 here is CASSLDTTNYGYTF. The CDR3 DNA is TGCGCCAGCAGCTTGGATACCACCAACTATGGCTACACCTTC.

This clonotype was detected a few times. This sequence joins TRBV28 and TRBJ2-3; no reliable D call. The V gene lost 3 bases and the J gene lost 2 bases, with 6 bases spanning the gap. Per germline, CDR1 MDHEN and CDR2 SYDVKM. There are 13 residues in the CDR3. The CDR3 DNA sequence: TGTGCCAGCAGTTTTGAGAACACAGATACGCAGTATTTT. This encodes CASSFENTDTQYF.

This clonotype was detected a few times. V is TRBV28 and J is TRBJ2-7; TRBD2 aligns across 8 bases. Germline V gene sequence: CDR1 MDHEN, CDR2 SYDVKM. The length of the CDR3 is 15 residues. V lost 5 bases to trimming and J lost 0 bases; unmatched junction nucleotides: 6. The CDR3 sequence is CASSPPGTSSYEQYF. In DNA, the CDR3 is TGTGCCAGCAGTCCCCCCGGGACTAGCTCCTACGAGCAGTACTTC.

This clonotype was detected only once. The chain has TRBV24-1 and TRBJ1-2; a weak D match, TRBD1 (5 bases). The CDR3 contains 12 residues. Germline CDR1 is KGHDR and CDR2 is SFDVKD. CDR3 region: CASGGDNYGYTF. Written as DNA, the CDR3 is TGTGCGTCGGGGGGAGATAACTATGGCTACACCTTC.

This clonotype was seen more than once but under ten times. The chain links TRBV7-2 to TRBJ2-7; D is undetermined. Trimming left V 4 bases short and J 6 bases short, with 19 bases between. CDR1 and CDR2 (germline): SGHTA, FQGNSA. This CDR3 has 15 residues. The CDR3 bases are TGTGCCAGCAGCTCGACCATACGCGGTTTTCGCGAGCAGTACTTC. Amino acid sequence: CASSSTIRGFREQYF.

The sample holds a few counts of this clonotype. For the CDR3, the DNA is TGTGCCAGCAGGAGGGCCCTGGGGATGGTTGAGACCCAGTACTTC. Amino acids: CASRRALGMVETQYF. The chain has TRBV27 and TRBJ2-5; tentative D call: TRBD2 (5 bases). This CDR3 has 15 residues. V shed 6 bases and J shed 5 bases, with 19 bases lying between them. The V gene's germline CDR1 is MNHEY and CDR2 SMNVEV (reference sequence).